A single sample is the source of the 12 T cell receptor beta chains below, sequenced in a study of siplizumab effects on memory and regulatory T cells. Sequenced by immunoSEQ multiplex PCR; TCRdb stores in-frame clones only, minus some. Of 9,300 or so clones detected, approximately 70% appear once; the ten largest clones hold around two thirds. Sequenced: effector memory CD8+ T cells sorted from blood. Subset here: unstimulated CD8+ effector memory T cells. The receptors come from a human donor in good health.

The chain carries TRBV14 and TRBJ2-7, with D unclear. The V end was cut by 0 bases, the J end by 0 bases, with 18 bases between. CDR1 is SGHDN and CDR2 is FVKESK in the germline V gene. The CDR3 is 18 residues long. Here the CDR3 reads CASSQESTVAFGSYEQYF. DNA of the CDR3: TGTGCCAGCAGCCAAGAATCCACAGTGGCCTTTGGCTCCTACGAGCAGTACTTC.

V is TRBV10-3 and J is TRBJ2-3; 14 nucleotides line up with TRBD2. The CDR3 covers 23 residues. V gave up 2 bases and J gave up 0 bases; unmatched junction bases: 19. Germline V gene lookup returns CDR1 ENHRY and CDR2 SYGVKD. The CDR3 DNA reads TGTGCCATCAGTGAGGATACCGGGACTAGCGGGAGTAGGAGGGGAGCTAGCACAGATACGCAGTATTTT. This sequence encodes CAISEDTGTSGSRRGASTDTQYF.

The chain couples TRBV11-2 to TRBJ1-1, with D uncertain. This CDR3 spans 9 amino acids. CDR1 and CDR2 from the germline V gene are SGHAT and FQNNGV. The V gene lost 5 bases and the J gene lost 10 bases, with 5 bases spanning the gap. CDR3 sequence: CASSPLAFF. CDR3 bases: TGTGCCAGCAGCCCCCTAGCTTTCTTT.

This clone was counted only a few times. This rearrangement joins TRBV7-9 to TRBJ2-7; D remains ambiguous. V was clipped by 0 bases and J by 2 bases, with 11 bases between them. This CDR3 has 15 amino acids. The V gene's germline CDR1 is SEHNR and CDR2 FQNEAQ (reference sequence). CDR3 residues: CASSLAMASTYEQYF. CDR3 DNA: TGTGCCAGCAGCTTAGCTATGGCGTCAACCTACGAGCAGTACTTC. The variable domain in full, completed from reference TRBV7-9 and TRBJ2-7, reads DTGVSQNPRHKITKRGQNVTFRCDPISEHNRLYWYRQTLGQGPEFLTYFQNEAQLEKSRLLSDRFSAERPKGSFSTLEIQRTEQGDSAMYLCASSLAMASTYEQYFGPGTRLTVT.

The rearrangement uses TRBV18 and TRBJ2-3, with 10 bases identical to TRBD2. This CDR3 contains 16 residues. J gave up 5 bases and V 3 bases, and 8 bases lay outside the gene matches. The V gene's germline CDR1 is KGHSH and CDR2 LQKENI. CDR3 bases: TGTGCCAGCTCACCCGGAGCGGGAGGGATCGGAGATACGCAGTATTTT. Its translation: CASSPGAGGIGDTQYF.

This chain connects TRBV4-2 to TRBJ2-3; 11 bases match TRBD2. Germline CDR1 is LGHNA and CDR2 is YNFKEQ. V was pared by 5 bases and J by 3 bases, with 4 bases of the junction left unmatched. The CDR3 is 15 amino acids. The CDR3 bases are TGTGCCAGCAGCTTAGCGGGAGGGAGGACAGATACGCAGTATTTT. It codes for CASSLAGGRTDTQYF.

This chain connects TRBV27 to TRBJ1-1; 8 nucleotides line up with TRBD1. CDR3 length: 16 amino acids. Germline V CDR1 and CDR2: MNHEY, SMNVEV (reference sequence). V was pared by 3 bases and J by 1 base, with 7 bases of the junction left unmatched. The CDR3 sequence is CASSFRTGTTNTEAFF. In DNA, the CDR3 is TGTGCCAGCAGTTTTCGGACAGGGACGACGAACACTGAAGCTTTCTTT.

The rearrangement uses TRBV7-3 and TRBJ1-1; tentative D call: TRBD1 (5 bases). This CDR3 comprises 16 residues. Trimming removed 6 bases from V and 4 bases from J, with 21 bases in between. Looked up from germline, CDR1 is SGHTA and CDR2 is FQGTGA. The CDR3 region is CASSPFGALGFTEAFF. The CDR3 bases are TGTGCCAGCAGTCCCTTTGGGGCGCTTGGATTCACTGAAGCTTTCTTT.

The chain joins TRBV13 to TRBJ1-1; D not resolved. The CDR3 length is 13 residues. V shed 2 bases and J shed 0 bases, with 4 bases lying between them. In germline, CDR1 is PRHDT, CDR2 FYEKMQ (reference sequence). Written as DNA, the CDR3 is TGTGCCAGCAGCTTATTGTTGAACACTGAAGCTTTCTTT. It encodes CASSLLLNTEAFF.

This chain uses TRBV6-1 with TRBJ1-1; 7 nucleotides align to TRBD1. Germline CDR1 is MNHNS and CDR2 is SASEGT. This CDR3 comprises 14 residues. Losses at the gene ends were 6 bases for V and 6 bases for J; bases not matched to a gene: 10. The DNA of the CDR3 is TGTGCCAGCAGCGCCGGGACAGAAGGTGCTGAAGCTTTCTTT. Translated, it gives CASSAGTEGAEAFF.

The V and J genes are TRBV6-6 and TRBJ2-2; D is perhaps TRBD2 (6 bases). This CDR3 is built from 16 residues. Germline V CDR1 and CDR2: MNHNY, SVGAGI (reference sequence). Between the trimmed V and J ends, which lost 6 bases and 1 base, there was a span of 15 bases. CDR3 residues: CASRQPGLENTGELFF. The CDR3 DNA follows: TGTGCCAGCAGGCAACCGGGACTTGAGAACACCGGGGAGCTGTTTTTT.

The CDR3 reads CSVSGQGDTGELFF. In DNA form, the CDR3 reads TGCAGCGTTAGCGGACAGGGTGACACCGGGGAGCTGTTTTTT. The rearrangement links TRBV29-1 to TRBJ2-2, with TRBD1 matching over 8 bases. The CDR3 contains 14 residues. From germline, CDR1 is SQVTM and CDR2 ANQGSEA. Unmatched junction bases numbered 5, after V lost 5 bases and J lost 3 bases.